These 26 T cell receptor beta chains were sequenced from one sample in a study of cytomegalovirus exposure and HLA in healthy donors. The PCR ran on 60 Vbeta and 13 Jbeta primers. Sequencing was performed with immunoSEQ multiplex PCR; in TCRdb, only in-frame clones are kept and a portion is missing. The sample carries about 200,000 clones, about four fifths recorded once. The material sequenced was PBMCs. The receptors were gathered from a woman aged 50 to 60 in good health and CMV-seronegative.

V usage is TRBV18 and J usage is TRBJ2-7, with a possible D match to TRBD1 (7 bases). The CDR3 loop spans 15 amino acids. V gave up 3 bases and J gave up 3 bases, with 15 bases separating them. Per the germline V gene, CDR1 is KGHSH and CDR2 is LQKENI. The DNA of the CDR3 is TGTGCCAGCTCACCGAGGCAGGGGGGTAGCTACGAGCAGTACTTC. Its translation is CASSPRQGGSYEQYF.

This chain links TRBV27 with TRBJ2-7; TRBD1 is a possible D gene (5 bases). This CDR3 has 13 residues. The germline gives CDR1 MNHEY, CDR2 SMNVEV (reference sequence). Trimming stripped 3 bases from V and 3 bases from J, with 9 bases between. In nucleotides, the CDR3 is TGTGCCAGCAGTTTCGACAGTCGCTACGAGCAGTACTTC. Encoded protein: CASSFDSRYEQYF.

V and J are TRBV7-2 and TRBJ1-5; D gene ambiguous. Germline CDR1 and CDR2: SGHTA and FQGNSA. Trimming cost V 0 bases and J 7 bases, with 7 bases left between them. The CDR3 spans 13 residues. The CDR3 nucleotides read TGTGCCAGCAGCTTAGCGCCCGAGCAGCCCCAGCATTTT. As protein: CASSLAPEQPQHF.

This clone has only one observation. The genes are TRBV7-2 and TRBJ1-6; no clear D gene. CDR3 length: 15 amino acids. V lost 0 bases, J lost 5 bases, and 8 bases lay in between. Germline values: CDR1 SGHTA, CDR2 FQGNSA. The CDR3 sequence: CASSLALLNNSPLHF. In DNA, the CDR3 is TGTGCCAGCAGCTTAGCTCTTCTTAATAATTCACCCCTCCACTTT. Variable domain in full (rest from reference TRBV7-2 and TRBJ1-6): GAGVSQSPSNKVTEKGKDVELRCDPISGHTALYWYRQSLGQGLEFLIYFQGNSAPDKSGLPSDRFSAERTGGSVSTLTIQRTQQEDSAVYLCASSLALLNNSPLHFGNGTRLTVT.

The genes are TRBV12-2 and TRBJ1-1. TRBV12-2 has pseudogene status. The CDR3 has 14 amino acids. CDR3 in DNA: TGTGCACGCCAAATCGAGTGTCTGAACACTGAAGCTTTCTTT. As protein: CARQIECLNTEAFF.

CDR3 region: CASSPGLASNTGELFF. The CDR3 coding sequence is TGTGCCAGTAGTCCCGGACTAGCGAGCAACACCGGGGAGCTGTTTTTT. The chain has TRBV19 and TRBJ2-2, with TRBD2 identical over 9 bases. V was pared by 5 bases and J by 2 bases, with 6 bases of the junction left unmatched. CDR3 length: 16 residues. Germline loops: CDR1 LNHDA, CDR2 SQIVND (reference sequence).

J is TRBJ2-7 and V is TRBV4-2; 12 bases line up with TRBD1. The CDR3 runs 16 residues. The junction had 12 bases not matched to a gene; V was cut back by 6 bases and J by 6 bases. Germline assignment: CDR1 LGHNA and CDR2 YNFKEQ. The DNA for the CDR3 is TGTGCCAGCAGTCGCCAACCGGGACAGGGGGCCGGCGAGCAGTACTTC. Protein: CASSRQPGQGAGEQYF.

The CDR3 is CAWSSLAANEQFF. The CDR3 DNA reads TGTGCCTGGAGTTCCCTAGCGGCCAATGAGCAGTTCTTC. The rearrangement uses TRBV30 and TRBJ2-1, with TRBD2 matching 7 bases. CDR1 is GTSNPN, CDR2 SVGIG, per germline (reference sequence). The CDR3 is 13 residues long. J was trimmed by 6 bases and V by 2 bases; bases with no gene match: 4.

The chain has TRBV18 and TRBJ1-6, with TRBD1 matching 9 bases. CDR1 is KGHSH and CDR2 is LQKENI in the germline V gene. The length of the CDR3 is 15 residues. V lost 2 bases, J lost 6 bases, and 2 bases stayed unmatched. Here the CDR3 DNA reads TGTGCCAGCTCACCAAGGACAGGGGCTAATTCACCCCTCCACTTT. Translation: CASSPRTGANSPLHF.

This clone was observed a few times. J is TRBJ2-6 and V is TRBV7-9; possibly TRBD2 for D (6 bases). This CDR3 has 13 residues. Germline values: CDR1 SEHNR, CDR2 FQNEAQ (reference sequence). The germline V and J ends were trimmed by 4 bases and 12 bases, with 13 bases remaining between them. The CDR3 loop reads CASSSTRESVLTF. DNA of the CDR3: TGTGCCAGCAGCTCTACCCGGGAGTCCGTCCTGACTTTC.

This clone was observed a single time. The CDR3 loop is CATGASGENEQFF. For the CDR3, the DNA is TGTGCCACCGGAGCCTCGGGGGAAAATGAGCAGTTCTTC. The V gene is TRBV10-3, the J gene TRBJ2-1; weak D call: TRBD2 (6 bases). This CDR3 spans 13 amino acids. V gave up 10 bases and J gave up 7 bases, with 17 bases separating them. Germline assignment: CDR1 ENHRY and CDR2 SYGVKD.

The chain links TRBV5-1 to TRBJ2-3; TRBD2 matches at 8 bases. The CDR3 runs 17 residues. Trimming removed 2 bases from V and 6 bases from J; junction bases left unmatched: 14. Germline loops: CDR1 SGHRS, CDR2 YFSETQ. CDR3 sequence: CASSLPFLAGPRDTQYF. CDR3 sequence (DNA): TGCGCCAGCAGCTTACCCTTTCTAGCGGGCCCACGGGATACGCAGTATTTT.

The chain recombines TRBV6-4 with TRBJ1-2, with D perhaps TRBD1 (6 bases). This CDR3 is built from 15 residues. Between the trimmed V and J ends, which lost 0 bases and 8 bases, there was a span of 16 bases. The germline V gene has CDR1 MRHNA and CDR2 SNTAGT. The CDR3 DNA reads as TGTGCCAGCAGTGACTCGAAGACAGGACCGAGGGGCTACACCTTC. It is translated as CASSDSKTGPRGYTF.

In its sample, this clone was seen a few times. This chain uses TRBV5-3 with TRBJ1-4; D is undetermined. TRBV5-3 is flagged as an ORF with uncertain function. Trimming cost V 0 bases and J 8 bases, with 14 bases left between them. The CDR3 has 15 residues. The CDR3 sequence: CARSLAPRHGEKLFF. The CDR3 nucleotides read TGTGCCAGAAGCTTGGCTCCAAGGCACGGGGAAAAACTGTTTTTT.

The chain links TRBV6-6 to TRBJ1-2; D might be TRBD1 (5 bases). CDR3 length: 13 residues. In germline, CDR1 is MNHNY, CDR2 SVGAGI (reference sequence). Deletions cut 6 bases from V and 12 bases from J, with 20 bases between. The CDR3 here is CASSPTGGGRDTF. For the CDR3, the DNA is TGTGCCAGCAGCCCCACCGGGGGGGGTCGAGACACCTTC.

This clone appeared a single time. The chain is built from TRBV5-1 and TRBJ1-4; tentatively, D is TRBD1 (6 bases). The CDR3 runs to 17 residues. Per germline, CDR1 SGHRS and CDR2 YFSETQ. Between the trimmed V and J ends, which lost 4 bases and 1 base, there was a span of 17 bases. The CDR3 coding sequence is TGCGCCAGCAGCCCAGGATCGAACAGGGTAACTAATGAAAAACTGTTTTTT. Its translation is CASSPGSNRVTNEKLFF.

The gene calls are TRBV9 and TRBJ2-2; D is perhaps TRBD2 (5 bases). Germline-derived CDR1 and CDR2 are SGDLS and YYNGEE. The V and J ends lost 2 bases and 6 bases respectively, with 11 bases between them. The length of the CDR3 is 14 residues. CDR3 nucleotide sequence: TGTGCCAGCAGCGTGGAGGACCAAGCCGGGGAGCTGTTTTTT. It encodes CASSVEDQAGELFF.

This clone was seen a few times. The chain carries TRBV5-1 and TRBJ2-4; D unresolved. Deletions cut 0 bases from V and 2 bases from J, with 9 bases between. Looked up from germline, CDR1 is SGHRS and CDR2 is YFSETQ. This CDR3 has 15 residues. In DNA form, the CDR3 reads TGCGCCAGCAGCTTGGGAGACACCCCCAAAAACATTCAGTACTTC. Translated, it gives CASSLGDTPKNIQYF.

The chain combines TRBV6-5 with TRBJ1-5, with a tentative D call TRBD1 (5 bases). This CDR3 is 13 amino acids long. V shed 6 bases and J shed 4 bases, with 10 bases lying between them. The germline V gene encodes CDR1 MNHEY and CDR2 SVGAGI. CDR3 sequence: CASSEQDNQPQHF. As DNA, the CDR3 is TGTGCCAGCAGCGAACAGGATAATCAGCCCCAGCATTTT.

Details on this clone: The junction differs from germline at one of its ends, possibly a read error. Other DNA sequences of this sample code for an identical CDR3. The chain is built from TRBV6-1 and TRBJ1-5; 7 bases match TRBD1. The CDR3 has 13 residues. Germline CDR1 is MNHNS and CDR2 is SASEGT. The CDR3 protein is CASSGQGDQPQHF. CDR3 coding DNA: TGTGCCAGCAGTGGACAGGGAGATCAGCCCCAGCACTTT.

The chain recombines TRBV2 with TRBJ1-1; weak D call: TRBD1 (5 bases). Trimming removed 1 base at V and 6 bases at J, with 12 bases between. CDR1 is SNHLY, CDR2 FYNNEI, per germline. The CDR3 is 14 residues long. The CDR3 DNA reads as TGTGCCAGCAGTGAAGACGGGGGAGTAGCTGAAGCTTTCTTT. This gives the protein CASSEDGGVAEAFF.

The CDR3 nucleotides read TGTGCCAGCAGCTTTGACAGGGGGAATTCCTACAATGAGCAGTTCTTC. Residues: CASSFDRGNSYNEQFF. The chain uses TRBV7-2 and TRBJ2-1, with TRBD1 identical over 9 bases. This CDR3 has 16 residues. Germline-derived CDR1 and CDR2 are SGHTA and FQGNSA. Unmatched junction bases numbered 4, after V lost 3 bases and J lost 1 base. The variable domain in full, with the rest retrieved from reference TRBV7-2 and TRBJ2-1, is GAGVSQSPSNKVTEKGKDVELRCDPISGHTALYWYRQSLGQGLEFLIYFQGNSAPDKSGLPSDRFSAERTGGSVSTLTIQRTQQEDSAVYLCASSFDRGNSYNEQFFGPGTRLTVL.

The chain joins TRBV5-4 to TRBJ1-1, with TRBD1 matching over 9 bases. V lost 4 bases, J lost 6 bases, and 7 bases stayed unmatched. The CDR3 has 14 amino acids. Germline V lookup: CDR1 SGHNT, CDR2 YYREEE (reference sequence). The CDR3 DNA follows: TGTGCCAGCAGCGTAGGGACAGGGCGTGCTGAAGCTTTCTTT. Translating gives CASSVGTGRAEAFF. The complete variable domain, with remaining parts taken from reference TRBV5-4 and TRBJ1-1, reads ETGVTQSPTHLIKTRGQQVTLRCSSQSGHNTVSWYQQALGQGPQFIFQYYREEENGRGNFPPRFSGLQFPNYSSELNVNALELDDSALYLCASSVGTGRAEAFFGQGTRLTVV.

The CDR3 is CASRVAGGYGTQYF. DNA of the CDR3: TGTGCCAGCAGAGTAGCGGGAGGTTATGGTACGCAGTATTTT. The chain employs TRBV27 and TRBJ2-3, with 10 bases matching TRBD2. The junction had 8 bases not matched to a gene; V was cut back by 6 bases and J by 8 bases. This CDR3 region has 14 residues. In germline, CDR1 is MNHEY, CDR2 SMNVEV (reference sequence).

The chain employs TRBV7-8 and TRBJ1-5, with 7 bases lining up with TRBD1. The CDR3 totals 15 residues. V dropped 4 bases and J dropped 0; count of bases not matched to a gene: 3. Germline-derived CDR1 and CDR2 are SGHVS and FQNEAQ. The CDR3 coding sequence is TGTGCCAGCAGCTACACAGGGGATAGCAATCAGCCCCAGCATTTT. This gives the protein CASSYTGDSNQPQHF.

This clone occurred a few times. The chain links TRBV2 to TRBJ1-5, with 10 bases matching TRBD1. Germline CDR1 and CDR2: SNHLY and FYNNEI. The CDR3 is 17 amino acids. The trim removed 5 bases at V and 3 bases at J, leaving 10 bases unmatched. The CDR3 DNA is TGTGCCAGCAGTACCGGGACAGGGGTCGACACCAATCAGCCCCAGCATTTT. Residues: CASSTGTGVDTNQPQHF.